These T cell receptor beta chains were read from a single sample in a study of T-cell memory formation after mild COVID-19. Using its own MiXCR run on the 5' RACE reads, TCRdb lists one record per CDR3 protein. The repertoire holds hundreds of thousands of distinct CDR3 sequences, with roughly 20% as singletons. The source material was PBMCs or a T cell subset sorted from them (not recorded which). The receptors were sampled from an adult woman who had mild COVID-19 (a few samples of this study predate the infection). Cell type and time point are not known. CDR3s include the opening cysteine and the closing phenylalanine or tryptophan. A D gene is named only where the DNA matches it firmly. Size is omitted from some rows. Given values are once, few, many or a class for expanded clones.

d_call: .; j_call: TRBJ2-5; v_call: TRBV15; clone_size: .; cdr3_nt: TGTGCCACCAGCAGAGATCGGCGGGAAGAGACCCAGTACTTC; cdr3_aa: CATSRDRREETQYF
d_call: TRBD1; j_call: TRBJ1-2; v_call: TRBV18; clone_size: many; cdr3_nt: TGTGCCAGCTCACCTTCGGGACAGGGGAATGGCTACACCTTC; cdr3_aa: CASSPSGQGNGYTF
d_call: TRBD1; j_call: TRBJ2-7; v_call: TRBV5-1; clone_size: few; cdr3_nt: TGCGCCAGCAGCTTGGAGCAGGGGGCTGCCTACGAGCAGTACTTC; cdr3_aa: CASSLEQGAAYEQYF
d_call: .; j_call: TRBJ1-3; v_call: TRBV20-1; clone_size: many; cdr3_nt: TGCAGTGCTATCGCCAGAGGGAACACCATATATTTT; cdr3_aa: CSAIARGNTIYF
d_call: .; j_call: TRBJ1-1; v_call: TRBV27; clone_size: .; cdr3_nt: TGTGCCAGCAGTTGGGAGGCTTCTGAAGCTTTCTTT; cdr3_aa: CASSWEASEAFF
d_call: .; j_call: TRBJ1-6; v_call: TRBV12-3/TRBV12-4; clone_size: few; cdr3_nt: TGTGCCAGCAGCTCTGGGGCGCCGAATTCACCCCTCCACTTT; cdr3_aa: CASSSGAPNSPLHF
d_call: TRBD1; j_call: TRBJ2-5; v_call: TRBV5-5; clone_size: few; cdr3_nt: TGTGCCAGCAGCTCCGGGACAGGGGGCGGGTTACCCCAGTACTTC; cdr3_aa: CASSSGTGGGLPQYF
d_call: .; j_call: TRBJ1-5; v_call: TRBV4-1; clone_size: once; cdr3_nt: TGCGCCAGCAGCCAAGACAGGGTACGCAATCAGCCCCAGCATTTT; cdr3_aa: CASSQDRVRNQPQHF
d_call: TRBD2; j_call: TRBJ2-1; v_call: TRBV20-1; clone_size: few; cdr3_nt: TGCAGTGCCCAGGCAGGAGCGGGGGGATTTGAGCAGTTCTTC; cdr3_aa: CSAQAGAGGFEQFF
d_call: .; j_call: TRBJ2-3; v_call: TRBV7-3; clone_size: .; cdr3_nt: TGTGCCAGCAGCTTCCTAGCTCCTCCAGATACGCAGTATTTT; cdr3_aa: CASSFLAPPDTQYF
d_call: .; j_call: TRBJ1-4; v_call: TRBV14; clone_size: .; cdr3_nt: TGTGCCAGCAGCCACGAGGGGGTGATAGGCCGTAGCGAAAAACTGTTTTTT; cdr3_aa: CASSHEGVIGRSEKLFF